The 24 T cell receptor beta chains below come from one sample, sequenced in a study of cytomegalovirus exposure and HLA in healthy donors. Use of 60 Vbeta and 13 Jbeta primers characterized the PCR. Some clones are missing from TCRdb's copy, which holds only in-frame ones; the method was immunoSEQ multiplex PCR. The profile covers a few hundred thousand clones, with about four fifths appearing a single time and 2.5% to 3% taken by the ten largest. The sequenced sample consisted of PBMCs. The receptors were gathered from a man aged 25-40 years in good health and CMV-seronegative.

CDR3 in amino acids: CASSFPGQGGGTQYF. In DNA form, the CDR3 reads TGTGCCAGCAGTTTTCCGGGACAGGGGGGAGGTACGCAGTATTTT. The V and J genes are TRBV28 and TRBJ2-3; 11 nucleotides line up with TRBD1. This CDR3 spans 15 amino acids. CDR1 is MDHEN and CDR2 is SYDVKM in the germline V gene. After removal of 3 bases from V and 8 bases from J, the junction contained 7 bases not matched to a gene. Filled out from reference TRBV28 and TRBJ2-3, the complete variable domain reads DVKVTQSSRYLVKRTGEKVFLECVQDMDHENMFWYRQDPGLGLRLIYFSYDVKMKEKGDIPEGYSVSREKKERFSLILESASTNQTSMYLCASSFPGQGGGTQYFGPGTRLTVL.

This rearrangement joins TRBV18 to TRBJ2-5; 10 bases map to TRBD2. CDR1 and CDR2 from the germline V gene are KGHSH and LQKENI. This CDR3 has 16 amino acids. The ends lost 5 bases at V and 3 bases at J; junction bases unmatched: 9. CDR3 DNA: TGTGCCAGCTCAAGAAGGAACGGACTAGCGGAAGAGACCCAGTACTTC. Amino acid sequence: CASSRRNGLAEETQYF.

This clone occurred a few times. The chain joins TRBV6-5 to TRBJ1-4; no clear D gene. CDR1 MNHEY and CDR2 SVGAGI come from the germline V gene. CDR3 length equals 13 residues. Trimming stripped 11 bases from V and 10 bases from J, with 20 bases between. In nucleotides, the CDR3 is TGTGCCTGCCACCAACGGGAAGGAGGAAAACTGTTTTTT. Protein sequence: CACHQREGGKLFF.

V and J are TRBV7-8 and TRBJ2-7; 9 bases are a match to TRBD2. With V trimmed by 1 base and J by 3 bases, 4 bases remained unmatched. In germline, CDR1 is SGHVS, CDR2 FQNEAQ. The CDR3 sequence is 15 residues long. CDR3 nucleotide sequence: TGTGCCAGCAGCTTAGAGCGGGGGGAGTTCTACGAGCAGTACTTC. Amino acid sequence: CASSLERGEFYEQYF.

CDR3 coding DNA: TGTGCCAGCAGCCAAGATCGCGGAGACGGAGCTAACTATGGCTACACCTTC. Amino acid sequence: CASSQDRGDGANYGYTF. The chain recombines TRBV4-2 with TRBJ1-2; D remains ambiguous. Germline V gives CDR1 LGHNA, CDR2 YNFKEQ. V was clipped by 0 bases and J by 0 bases, with 14 bases between them. This CDR3 is built from 17 residues.

The chain links TRBV6-5 to TRBJ1-2; maybe TRBD1 (5 bases). The CDR3 covers 13 residues. The V gene's germline CDR1 is MNHEY and CDR2 SVGAGI. Trimming shortened V by 2 bases and J by 3 bases, and 7 bases separated the two germline ends. The CDR3 DNA sequence: TGTGCCAGCAGTTACGGGACTGACTATGGCTACACCTTC. This sequence encodes CASSYGTDYGYTF.

This clone showed up just a few times. The chain couples TRBV9 to TRBJ1-1, with D perhaps TRBD1 (5 bases). Trimming pared 0 bases from V and 4 bases from J, leaving 13 bases between. Germline CDR1 and CDR2: SGDLS and YYNGEE. This CDR3 has 15 residues. The CDR3 DNA reads as TGTGCCAGCAGCGTAGGATCCGAAGGGGTCACTGAAGCTTTCTTT. It yields the protein CASSVGSEGVTEAFF.

The J gene is TRBJ2-2, the V gene TRBV14; 15 nucleotides line up with TRBD2. Germline values: CDR1 SGHDN, CDR2 FVKESK. The V gene end was trimmed by 4 bases and the J gene end by 1 base; junction bases not matched to a gene: 4. CDR3 length: 18 residues. CDR3 DNA sequence: TGTGCCAGCAGCCGCCGGACTAGCGGGGGGGAGAACACCGGGGAGCTGTTTTTT. It is translated as CASSRRTSGGENTGELFF.

The chain recombines TRBV7-3 with TRBJ2-3, with D perhaps matching TRBD2 (6 bases). The ends were cut back, 6 bases at V and 0 bases at J, with 10 bases in the middle. This CDR3 comprises 14 residues. CDR1 SGHTA and CDR2 FQGTGA come from the germline V gene. For the CDR3, the DNA is TGTGCCAGCAGTAGCGGAGCTAGCACAGATACGCAGTATTTT. Protein sequence: CASSSGASTDTQYF. Looking up the rest from reference TRBV7-3 and TRBJ2-3 gives the full variable domain: GAGVSQTPSNKVTEKGKYVELRCDPISGHTALYWYRQSLGQGPEFLIYFQGTGAADDSGLPNDRFFAVRPEGSVSTLKIQRTERGDSAVYLCASSSGASTDTQYFGPGTRLTVL.

This rearrangement joins TRBV7-9 to TRBJ2-3, with a weak D call TRBD2 (6 bases). CDR3 length: 14 residues. Trimming cost V 4 bases and J 2 bases, with 10 bases left between them. Germline loops: CDR1 SEHNR, CDR2 FQNEAQ (reference sequence). Written as DNA, the CDR3 is TGTGCCAGCAGCTCCGTGGACTACACAGATACGCAGTATTTT. It yields the protein CASSSVDYTDTQYF.

The chain links TRBV21-1 to TRBJ1-2; the D segment call TRBD1 is taken from the table without a DNA check. TRBV21-1 is a documented pseudogene. This CDR3 region has 17 residues. As DNA, the CDR3 is TGTGCCAGCAGCCCTCGGGACAGGGGGATTCTCGACTATGGCTACACCTTC. This codes for CASSPRDRGILDYGYTF.

This chain links TRBV5-1 with TRBJ2-7; D is uncertain. The V and J ends lost 1 base and 3 bases respectively, with 8 bases between them. The CDR3 spans 13 residues. In germline, CDR1 is SGHRS, CDR2 YFSETQ. In DNA, the CDR3 is TGCGCCAGCAGCTTGTCTACAGTCTACGAGCAGTACTTC. Residues: CASSLSTVYEQYF.

V is TRBV7-9 and J is TRBJ1-1, with TRBD1 as a possible D gene (5 bases). Germline CDR1 SEHNR, CDR2 FQNEAQ (reference sequence). CDR3 length: 14 residues. V lost 2 bases and J 1 base, leaving 8 bases between the germline ends. CDR3 amino acids: CASSLSGGNTEAFF. CDR3 in DNA: TGTGCCAGCAGCTTAAGCGGGGGGAACACTGAAGCTTTCTTT. The full variable domain, rest sourced from reference TRBV7-9 and TRBJ1-1, is DTGVSQNPRHKITKRGQNVTFRCDPISEHNRLYWYRQTLGQGPEFLTYFQNEAQLEKSRLLSDRFSAERPKGSFSTLEIQRTEQGDSAMYLCASSLSGGNTEAFFGQGTRLTVV.

V and J are TRBV28 and TRBJ1-2; D uncertain. Germline loops: CDR1 MDHEN, CDR2 SYDVKM. Trimming took off 3 bases at V and 7 bases at J, with 15 bases between the two ends. The CDR3 has 14 residues. CDR3 sequence reads: CASSLVRFPGGYTF. In DNA form, the CDR3 reads TGTGCCAGCAGTTTGGTACGTTTCCCCGGTGGCTACACCTTC.

The chain has TRBV5-1 and TRBJ2-7; 8 bases map to TRBD1. V was clipped by 3 bases and J by 4 bases; unmatched bases: 9. The CDR3 covers 15 residues. Germline V gene sequence: CDR1 SGHRS, CDR2 YFSETQ. In DNA form, the CDR3 reads TGCGCCAGCAGCTCCGATCAGGGGGCGCGGTACGAGCAGTACTTC. Protein product: CASSSDQGARYEQYF.

This clone has only one observation. This chain connects TRBV2 to TRBJ2-3; TRBD1 matches 9 bases. J gave up 5 bases and V 6 bases, and 9 bases lay outside the gene matches. Germline V CDR1 and CDR2: SNHLY, FYNNEI. The CDR3 is 15 residues long. The DNA for the CDR3 is TGTGCCAGCAGGGCACAGGGGGCGCGGGGAGATACGCAGTATTTT. Translation gives CASRAQGARGDTQYF.

The chain is built from TRBV9 and TRBJ1-1, with a possible D match to TRBD1 (5 bases). Germline lookup yields CDR1 SGDLS and CDR2 YYNGEE. This CDR3 is 13 amino acids long. The germline V and J ends were trimmed by 0 bases and 12 bases, with 15 bases remaining between them. As DNA, the CDR3 is TGTGCCAGCAGCGTAGAGGGTACGGGGGATCCTTTCTTT. It codes for CASSVEGTGDPFF.

The rearrangement joins TRBV5-1 to TRBJ2-5; 10 bases align to TRBD2. Germline V gene lookup returns CDR1 SGHRS and CDR2 YFSETQ. CDR3 length equals 15 residues. The V segment lost 4 bases and the J segment 3 bases; nucleotides outside the gene matches: 6. DNA for the CDR3: TGCGCCAGCAGCCCTGGGACTAGCGCGAAAGAGACCCAGTACTTC. Protein: CASSPGTSAKETQYF.

This rearrangement joins TRBV19 to TRBJ2-2, with D tentatively TRBD1 (5 bases). In germline, CDR1 is LNHDA, CDR2 SQIVND (reference sequence). V lost 1 base and J 4 bases, leaving 7 bases between the germline ends. The CDR3 is 14 amino acids. This chain's CDR3 is CASSIADSTGELFF. DNA for the CDR3: TGTGCCAGTAGTATAGCCGACAGCACCGGGGAGCTGTTTTTT.

V gene TRBV28 combines with J gene TRBJ1-5, with TRBD1 matching 9 bases. The CDR3 length is 19 residues. V shed 2 bases and J 5 bases; nucleotides not matched to a gene: 16. CDR1 and CDR2 from the germline V gene are MDHEN and SYDVKM. CDR3 DNA sequence: TGTGCCAGCAGTTTACCGCCCTTCGGGACAGGGAATGACGATCAGCCCCAGCATTTT. Protein product: CASSLPPFGTGNDDQPQHF.

The chain joins TRBV6-5 to TRBJ1-4, with D tentatively TRBD1 (5 bases). V lost 0 bases, J lost 4 bases, and 12 bases lay in between. Germline V gene data show CDR1 as MNHEY and CDR2 as SVGAGI. This CDR3 comprises 16 residues. CDR3 amino acids: CASSYSGGRVNEKLFF. The CDR3 nucleotides read TGTGCCAGCAGTTACTCGGGCGGCAGGGTTAATGAAAAACTGTTTTTT.

This clone has more than one count but fewer than ten. Additional DNA sequences in this sample encode the identical CDR3. The chain uses TRBV7-9 and TRBJ2-7; the D is unclear. The germline gives CDR1 SEHNR, CDR2 FQNEAQ (reference sequence). The V gene lost 0 bases and the J gene lost 0 bases, with 6 bases spanning the gap. This CDR3 region has 14 residues. The DNA of the CDR3 is TGTGCCAGCAGCTTAGCCCTGAGCTCCTACGAGCAGTACTTC. It specifies CASSLALSSYEQYF. The variable domain in full, completed from reference TRBV7-9 and TRBJ2-7, reads DTGVSQNPRHKITKRGQNVTFRCDPISEHNRLYWYRQTLGQGPEFLTYFQNEAQLEKSRLLSDRFSAERPKGSFSTLEIQRTEQGDSAMYLCASSLALSSYEQYFGPGTRLTVT.

This clone turned up a few times. V and J are TRBV6-4 and TRBJ2-1, with 10 bases matching TRBD2. The CDR3 totals 16 residues. In germline, CDR1 is MRHNA, CDR2 SNTAGT. V gave up 0 bases and J gave up 4 bases; unmatched junction bases: 3. The CDR3 DNA follows: TGTGCCAGCAGTGACTCGAAGCGGGGGGGTTACAATGAGCAGTTCTTC. It is translated as CASSDSKRGGYNEQFF.

The chain recombines TRBV11-2 with TRBJ2-7; D uncertain. Trimming stripped 0 bases from V and 7 bases from J, with 13 bases between. This CDR3 is built from 14 residues. Looked up from germline, CDR1 is SGHAT and CDR2 is FQNNGV. The CDR3 loop reads CASSLEATGREQYF. The CDR3 nucleotides are TGTGCCAGCAGCTTAGAGGCGACTGGAAGGGAGCAGTACTTC. Looking up the rest from reference TRBV11-2 and TRBJ2-7 gives the full variable domain: EAGVAQSPRYKIIEKRQSVAFWCNPISGHATLYWYQQILGQGPKLLIQFQNNGVVDDSQLPKDRFSAERLKGVDSTLKIQPAKLEDSAVYLCASSLEATGREQYFGPGTRLTVT.